Listed below are T cell receptor beta chains from one sample, sequenced in a study of blood T cell repertoires in COVID-19. TCRdb's table, derived via immunoSEQ multiplex PCR, lists solely in-frame clones and lacks some. This table holds 98,000 or so clones, 75% to 90% found once. What was sequenced was peripheral blood. These receptor sequences come from a man aged 45 to 65 with acute or convalescent COVID-19. Both conserved end residues are part of each CDR3. D genes are given only for firm matches. Expanded clones are given a class, and other clones once, few, many or no size at all.

v_gene	abundance	d_gene	j_gene	CDR3nt	CDR3aa
TRBV19	NA	TRBD1	TRBJ1-2	TGTGCCAGTACCCCCGGGACAGCGCGATACACCTTC	CASTPGTARYTF
TRBV12-5	NA	TRBD1	TRBJ1-4	TGTGCTAGTGCGTTGACAAAAGGGACAGCTTTCGGGGCTAATGAAAAACTGTTTTTT	CASALTKGTAFGANEKLFF
TRBV10-3	NA	NA	TRBJ2-5	TGTGCCATCAGTGAGGGACGGGGTGAGACCCAGTACTTC	CAISEGRGETQYF
TRBV19	once	TRBD2	TRBJ2-1	TGTGCCAGTACCCCTCGCGGGAGCCCGAACAATGAGCAGTTCTTC	CASTPRGSPNNEQFF
TRBV28	NA	NA	TRBJ1-2	TGTGCCAGCAGTCCCCCTTCTGGGGGCAGTTATGGCTACACCTTC	CASSPPSGGSYGYTF
TRBV11-3	few	TRBD1	TRBJ1-6	TGTGCCAGCAGCTTAGTGGGGACAGCGAATTCACCCCTCCACTTT	CASSLVGTANSPLHF
TRBV25-1	NA	NA	TRBJ2-7	TGTGCCAGCAGTGCCGAGGTGGAGGGTAAATCCTACGAGCAGTACTTC	CASSAEVEGKSYEQYF
TRBV10-3	NA	TRBD2	TRBJ2-7	TGTGCCGTCGGACTAGCGGGGAACTACGAGCAGTACTTC	CAVGLAGNYEQYF
TRBV19	few	TRBD1	TRBJ2-2	TGTGCCAGTACCCCCTACAGAATCAGGGGGAGGAACACCGGGGAGCTGTTTTTT	CASTPYRIRGRNTGELFF
TRBV19	NA	TRBD1	TRBJ2-2	TGTGCCAGTAGGGGACAGGGCGGTAATAGCGGGGAGCTGTTTTTT	CASRGQGGNSGELFF
TRBV11-2	NA	NA	TRBJ2-7	TGTGCCAGCAGCTTAGAGGCTAGAGAGTTCTACGAGCAGTACTTC	CASSLEAREFYEQYF
TRBV24-1	few	TRBD2	TRBJ2-3	TGTGCCACCAGTGATTCCGGGACTAGCGTCACAGATACGCAGTATTTT	CATSDSGTSVTDTQYF
TRBV19	NA	TRBD2	TRBJ2-6	TGTGCCAGTAGGCTAGCGGGAGGGTCCGGGGCCAACGTCCTGACTTTC	CASRLAGGSGANVLTF
TRBV7-2	NA	NA	TRBJ1-5	TGTGCCAGCAGTGGTCCGGGGCAGCCCCAGCATTTT	CASSGPGQPQHF
TRBV28	few	NA	TRBJ2-1	TGTGCCAGCAGTTTATTTTCCGGGTACAATGAGCAGTTCTTC	CASSLFSGYNEQFF
TRBV19	NA	TRBD1	TRBJ2-2	TGTGCCACCCATGAAAAGCCGGGACAGGGGGCAAGCGGGGAGCTGTTTTTT	CATHEKPGQGASGELFF
TRBV4-2	once	TRBD1	TRBJ2-3	TGTGCCAGCAGCCAAGATGGACAGGGAGCAGATACGCAGTATTTT	CASSQDGQGADTQYF
TRBV29-1	NA	NA	TRBJ1-1	TGCAGCGTTGGCGGGGGGATAAACACTGAAGCTTTCTTT	CSVGGGINTEAFF
TRBV5-4	once	NA	TRBJ2-7	TGTGCCAGCAGCCGAGGGGGGGACACTCTCTACGAGCAGTACTTC	CASSRGGDTLYEQYF
TRBV6-5	NA	NA	TRBJ2-7	TGTGCCAGCAGTTACTCGCCTAGCGACTCCTACGAGCAGTACTTC	CASSYSPSDSYEQYF
TRBV5-5	NA	NA	TRBJ2-1	TGTGCCAGCAGCTTGCGGGACAACTCCTACAATGAGCAGTTCTTC	CASSLRDNSYNEQFF
TRBV12-3/TRBV12-4	NA	NA	TRBJ2-1	TGTGCCAGCAGCCGGGGGTCGGGTGAGCAGTTCTTC	CASSRGSGEQFF
TRBV7-8	NA	TRBD1	TRBJ2-3	TGTGCCAGCAGCCCCGGGACAGGGTTTGCCACAGATACGCAGTATTTT	CASSPGTGFATDTQYF
TRBV10-3	NA	NA	TRBJ1-1	TGTGCCATCAGCATTGACAGTACAAACACTGAAGCTTTCTTT	CAISIDSTNTEAFF
TRBV5-1	NA	TRBD1	TRBJ1-2	TGCGCCAGCAGCTTGGGGGATCAGGGGGCCCTAGGTGGCTACACCTTC	CASSLGDQGALGGYTF
TRBV6-4	once	NA	TRBJ2-7	TGTGCCAGCAGTGACGAGGGCGGGCCCCCCTACGAGCAGTACTTC	CASSDEGGPPYEQYF
TRBV5-6	NA	NA	TRBJ2-7	TGTGCCAGCAGCCCCCGGGCGACTAGACTATACTCCTACGAGCAGTACTTC	CASSPRATRLYSYEQYF
TRBV28	NA	NA	TRBJ1-6	TGTGCCAGCACGGGGGGGAGGGGGTTAGGGTCACCCCTCCACTTT	CASTGGRGLGSPLHF
TRBV6-4	NA	NA	TRBJ2-1	TGTGCCAGCAGTAGGGACATCCACTCCGAGCAGTTCTTC	CASSRDIHSEQFF
TRBV30	NA	TRBD2	TRBJ2-3	TGTGCCTGGAGTGTACCGGGACTAGCTTGGACAGATACGCAGTATTTT	CAWSVPGLAWTDTQYF
TRBV6-2/TRBV6-3	NA	TRBD1	TRBJ1-5	TGTGCCAGCAGTTACGGAGTACAGGGGAGTAATCAGCCCCAGCATTTT	CASSYGVQGSNQPQHF
TRBV5-1	NA	TRBD2	TRBJ2-1	TGCGCCAGCAGCTTAGGGACTAGCGAGTACAATGAGCAGTTCTTC	CASSLGTSEYNEQFF
TRBV30	NA	NA	TRBJ1-1	TGTGCCTGGAGTGTGGGAGGGGGCACTGAAGCTTTCTTT	CAWSVGGGTEAFF
TRBV19	NA	TRBD1	TRBJ2-1	TGTGCCAGTAGTACAGACACAACAGGGGAAGAGTTCTTC	CASSTDTTGEEFF
TRBV6-1	few	TRBD1	TRBJ1-2	TGTGCCAGCAGTGAATTTGACAGGGGCAACTATGGCTACACCTTC	CASSEFDRGNYGYTF
TRBV28	NA	NA	TRBJ1-5	TGTGCCACCACGGGGTATAGCAATCAGCCCCAGCATTTT	CATTGYSNQPQHF
TRBV6-1	NA	NA	TRBJ1-6	TGTGCCAGCAGTGAGGGGGGATACGGGACCTCACCCCTCCACTTT	CASSEGGYGTSPLHF
TRBV28	once	TRBD2	TRBJ2-3	TGTGCCAGCAGTCCAAGCGGGAGCCTGGATACGCAGTATTTT	CASSPSGSLDTQYF
TRBV2	NA	TRBD2	TRBJ2-5	TGTGCCAGCAGGAACCGGGGACTAGGAGAGACCCAGTACTTC	CASRNRGLGETQYF
TRBV5-8	NA	NA	TRBJ2-5	TGTGCCAGCAGCTTTGAGACACGGGGAGGAGAGACCCAGTACTTC	CASSFETRGGETQYF
TRBV30	NA	NA	TRBJ2-2	TGTGCCTGGAGTGTACGGGAGCTCGGGGAGCTGTTTTTT	CAWSVRELGELFF
TRBV7-2	NA	NA	TRBJ2-7	TGTGCCAGCAGCCGCACGGGGGGCGGAGCCTACGAGCAGTACTTC	CASSRTGGGAYEQYF
TRBV3-1/TRBV3-2	NA	TRBD2	TRBJ2-5	TGTGCCAGCGCTTCCCCCGGGACTAGCGGGAGGGGTGAGACCCAGTACTTC	CASASPGTSGRGETQYF
TRBV7-6	NA	TRBD1	TRBJ1-3	TGTGCCAGCAGCTTAGTGGACAGGGTGGGAAACACCATATATTTT	CASSLVDRVGNTIYF
TRBV4-1	NA	TRBD1	TRBJ1-6	TGCGCCAGCAGCCAAGATAGGACAGGGGGCTCACCCCTCCACTTT	CASSQDRTGGSPLHF
TRBV28	NA	NA	TRBJ2-7	TGTGCCAGCAGCGAGACAAGCTACGAGCAGTACTTC	CASSETSYEQYF
TRBV5-4	NA	NA	TRBJ2-7	TGTGCCAGCAGCGGGGACAACCCCCACGAGCAGTACTTC	CASSGDNPHEQYF
TRBV7-8	NA	NA	TRBJ1-2	TGTGCCAGCAGCCCTTCCCGGGTCCCAGCTAACTATGGCTACACCTTC	CASSPSRVPANYGYTF
TRBV6-5	NA	NA	TRBJ1-5	TGTGCCAGCCGAAGCCAAAGCAAAAGCAATCAGCCCCAGCATTTT	CASRSQSKSNQPQHF